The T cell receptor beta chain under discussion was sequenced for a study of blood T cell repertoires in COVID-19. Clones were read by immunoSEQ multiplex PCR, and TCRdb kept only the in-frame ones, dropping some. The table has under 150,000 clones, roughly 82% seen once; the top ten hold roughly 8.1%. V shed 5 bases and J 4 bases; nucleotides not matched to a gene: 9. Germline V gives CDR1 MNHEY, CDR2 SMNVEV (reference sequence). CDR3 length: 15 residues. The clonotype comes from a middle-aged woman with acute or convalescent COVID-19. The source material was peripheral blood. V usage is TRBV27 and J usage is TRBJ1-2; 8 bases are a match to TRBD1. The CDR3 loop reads CASSTRDRPIYGYTF. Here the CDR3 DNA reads TGTGCCAGCAGTACTAGGGACAGGCCCATCTATGGCTACACCTTC.